Listed here are 14 T cell receptor beta chains from one sample, sequenced in a study of spatial heterogeneity in lung cancer. MiXCR, run by TCRdb on the 5' RACE reads, gives a single entry per CDR3 protein. Of 20,000 to 25,000 distinct CDR3 sequences listed, less than 3.5% are singletons. Indicated time point: sample taken at primary tumor resection. This sample comprised PBMCs, obtained at surgery. The receptor set was obtained from a female donor with early-stage non-small cell lung cancer.

This chain uses TRBV12-3 or TRBV12-4 with TRBJ2-4; weak D call: TRBD2 (6 bases). This CDR3 comprises 15 residues. Trimming removed 2 bases at V and 3 bases at J, with 11 bases between. The CDR3 DNA reads TGTGCCAGCAGTTTAAACGAGGGAGGCAAAAACATTCAGTACTTC. This codes for CASSLNEGGKNIQYF.

This clonotype was counted between two and nine times. The chain is built from TRBV7-3 and TRBJ2-3; TRBD2 is a possible D gene (5 bases). V was shortened by 8 bases and J by 6 bases, with 12 bases between the two germline ends. The CDR3 contains 12 residues. Germline CDR1 SGHTA, CDR2 FQGTGA. As DNA, the CDR3 is TGTGCCAGCTCCGGGGAGCCGGATACGCAGTATTTT. Protein product: CASSGEPDTQYF.

This clonotype is medium-sized within its sample. This chain joins TRBV7-9 and TRBJ2-1, with a possible D match to TRBD2 (5 bases). Germline CDR1 is SEHNR and CDR2 is FQNEAQ (reference sequence). Trimming pared 4 bases from V and 0 bases from J, leaving 13 bases between. The CDR3 spans 16 residues. The CDR3 loop reads CASSYWERPSYNEQFF. CDR3 sequence (DNA): TGTGCCAGCAGCTACTGGGAGCGGCCCTCCTACAATGAGCAGTTCTTC.

About this clonotype itself: This could be a read error, since a much larger clone is one nucleotide away. The CDR3 bases are TGTGCCAGCAGTCGAACAGGGGGTTGGGGCGCAGATACGCAGTATTTT. Translation gives CASSRTGGWGADTQYF. This sequence joins TRBV12-3 or TRBV12-4 and TRBJ2-3; 8 bases match TRBD1. The V gene end was trimmed by 5 bases and the J gene end by 4 bases; junction bases not matched to a gene: 11. This CDR3 comprises 16 residues.

At least ten counts were recorded for this clonotype. This chain joins TRBV6-1 and TRBJ1-1; D is possibly TRBD1 (5 bases). The CDR3 runs 13 residues. V was shortened by 6 bases and J by 0 bases, with 8 bases between the two germline ends. The V gene's germline CDR1 is MNHNS and CDR2 SASEGT. The chain's CDR3 is CASRDTMNTEAFF. For the CDR3, the DNA is TGTGCCAGCAGGGACACAATGAACACTGAAGCTTTCTTT.

This clonotype was detected many times. The chain employs TRBV6-1 and TRBJ1-1, with 8 bases fitting TRBD1. Germline CDR1 is MNHNS and CDR2 is SASEGT. V lost 7 bases and J lost 1; bases outside the gene matches: 8. CDR3 length equals 15 residues. The CDR3 sequence is CASTPRTGTNTEAFF. CDR3 coding DNA: TGTGCCAGCACCCCACGGACAGGGACGAACACTGAAGCTTTCTTT.

This clonotype was counted at least ten times. The rearrangement links TRBV7-2 to TRBJ2-3; 9 bases align to TRBD2. Germline V gives CDR1 SGHTA, CDR2 FQGNSA. The CDR3 is made up of 16 amino acids. V trimming: 5 bases; J trimming: 4 bases; junction bases outside the gene matches: 10. CDR3 region: CASSPTLLAGPDTQYF. The CDR3 DNA is TGTGCCAGCAGCCCAACCCTACTAGCGGGCCCAGATACGCAGTATTTT.

This clonotype is categorized as medium-sized. The chain employs TRBV6-1 and TRBJ2-7; either TRBD1 or TRBD2 may supply D (6 bases each). Deletions cut 0 bases from V and 0 bases from J, with 12 bases between. Germline-derived CDR1 and CDR2 are MNHNS and SASEGT. CDR3 length: 16 amino acids. CDR3 region: CASSEAPEGGSYEQYF. The CDR3 DNA is TGTGCCAGCAGTGAAGCGCCGGAGGGGGGCTCCTACGAGCAGTACTTC.

This clonotype was recorded many times. The chain uses TRBV11-2 and TRBJ2-1; D not certain. V lost 5 bases, J lost 8 bases, and 13 bases lay in between. Germline CDR1 SGHAT, CDR2 FQNNGV. This CDR3 comprises 13 residues. The CDR3 region has the DNA TGTGCCAGCAGCGCCGGCGCGCCCCATGAGCAGTTCTTC. This codes for CASSAGAPHEQFF.

Many counts were recorded for this clonotype. The chain combines TRBV9 with TRBJ1-1; no definite D call. V lost 0 bases, J lost 7 bases, and 16 bases lay in between. Germline V gene sequence: CDR1 SGDLS, CDR2 YYNGEE. The CDR3 is made up of 15 amino acids. The CDR3 loop reads CASSVVQSFMVEAFF. Written as DNA, the CDR3 is TGTGCCAGCAGCGTAGTGCAGAGTTTCATGGTTGAAGCTTTCTTT.

This clonotype showed up many times. The chain employs TRBV4-1 and TRBJ2-7; possible D gene TRBD1, 5 bases. This CDR3 spans 16 amino acids. Germline values: CDR1 MGHRA, CDR2 YSYEKL. The V gene lost 0 bases and the J gene lost 5 bases, with 17 bases spanning the gap. CDR3 coding DNA: TGCGCCAGCAGCCAAGATCCCTCGACAGCTGTCAACGAGCAGTACTTC. Translated, it gives CASSQDPSTAVNEQYF.

This clonotype has more than one count but fewer than ten. The rearrangement joins TRBV5-6 to TRBJ2-5; no reliable D call. Germline lookup yields CDR1 SGHDT and CDR2 YYEEEE. The CDR3 totals 14 residues. Deletions cut 4 bases from V and 7 bases from J, with 17 bases between. The CDR3 region has the DNA TGTGCCAGCAGCCGGTCTAGGTGGCCTGGGACCCAGTACTTC. Amino acids: CASSRSRWPGTQYF.

This clonotype was seen at least ten times. The V call is TRBV24-1, the J call TRBJ2-7; D is undetermined. The V end was cut by 6 bases, the J end by 5 bases, with 13 bases between. Germline CDR1 and CDR2: KGHDR and SFDVKD. There are 13 residues in the CDR3. The CDR3 DNA reads as TGTGCCACCAGTCCCCGGAACAAGCACGAGCAGTACTTC. Amino acid sequence: CATSPRNKHEQYF.

At least ten counts were recorded for this clonotype. The chain has TRBV11-3 and TRBJ2-1; TRBD2 agrees at 10 bases. After removal of 4 bases from V and 7 bases from J, the junction contained 10 bases not matched to a gene. Germline CDR1 reads SGHNT; CDR2 reads YENEEA. This CDR3 spans 16 amino acids. CDR3 loop: CASSSLAGPPGNEQFF. The CDR3 DNA follows: TGTGCCAGCAGCTCACTAGCGGGACCCCCCGGTAATGAGCAGTTCTTC.